This record concerns one TCR beta chain sequence. Amplification used 60 Vbeta primers and 13 Jbeta primers. The table came from immunoSEQ multiplex PCR; TCRdb's copy has only in-frame clones and leaves some out. Of more than 100,000 clones listed, about 86% are singletons. The data belong to a study of cytomegalovirus exposure and HLA in healthy donors. The V end lost 0 bases, the J end lost 5 bases, and 16 bases lay between the germline ends. CDR3 length: 16 residues. The germline CDR1 and CDR2 sequences are MNHNS and SASEGT. This TCR derives from a woman between 25 and 40 years old in good health and CMV-seronegative. V is TRBV6-1 and J is TRBJ1-1, with TRBD1 as a possible D gene (6 bases). The source material was PBMCs. The CDR3 protein is CASSEALGAVGTEAFF. The CDR3 bases are TGTGCCAGCAGTGAAGCCCTGGGGGCGGTGGGGACTGAAGCTTTCTTT.